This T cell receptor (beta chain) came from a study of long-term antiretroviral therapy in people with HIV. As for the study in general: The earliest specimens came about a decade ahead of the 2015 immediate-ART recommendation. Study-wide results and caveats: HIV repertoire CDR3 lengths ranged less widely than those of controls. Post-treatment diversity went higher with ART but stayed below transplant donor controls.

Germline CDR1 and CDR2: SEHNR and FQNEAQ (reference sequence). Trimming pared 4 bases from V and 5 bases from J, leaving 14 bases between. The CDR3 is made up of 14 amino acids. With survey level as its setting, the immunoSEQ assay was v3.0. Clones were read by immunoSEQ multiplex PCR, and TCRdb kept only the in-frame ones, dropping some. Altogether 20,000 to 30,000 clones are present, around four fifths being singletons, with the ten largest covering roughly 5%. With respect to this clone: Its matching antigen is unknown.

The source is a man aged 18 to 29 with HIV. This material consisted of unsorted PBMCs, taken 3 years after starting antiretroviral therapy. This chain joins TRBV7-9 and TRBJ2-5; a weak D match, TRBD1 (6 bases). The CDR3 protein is CASSYEGERETQYF. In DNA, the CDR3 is TGTGCCAGCAGCTATGAGGGGGAGCGGGAGACCCAGTACTTC.